This T cell receptor beta chain originates from a study of blood T cells in healthy people across ages. The CDR3 totals 13 residues. The V end was cut by 2 bases, the J end by 2 bases, with 7 bases between. Germline V gene sequence: CDR1 DFQATT, CDR2 SNEGSKA (reference sequence). Using a J-beta primer mix together with a sample-barcoded 5' primer, a second PCR was run for roughly 7 to 12 cycles. Via MiXCR, TCRdb re-called the 5' RACE reads, giving one row per CDR3 protein. Of roughly 830,000 distinct CDR3 sequences in the sample, 55% to 65% were seen once. The chain has TRBV20-1 and TRBJ2-1; no clear D gene. The sequence was obtained from a man younger than 45 in good health. The sequenced material came from blood. In DNA form, the CDR3 reads TGCAGTGCTAGACTCTATGCCTACAATGAGCAGTTCTTC. It is translated as CSARLYAYNEQFF.